The sequence of this T cell receptor beta chain was determined in a study of blood T cell repertoires in COVID-19. Study-wide background: From the United States, Italy and Spain came samples of acute and convalescent COVID-19. Sources were T cells, B-cell-depleted T cells, or PBMCs; the material itself was cDNA or gDNA.

In Seattle, patients joined the study during active infection and were tracked longitudinally. Per the authors' pipeline: Nucleated cell counts were estimated from reference gene primer amplification. The protocol was immunoSEQ multiplex PCR, while the TCRdb copy is restricted to in-frame clones and leaves out a portion. The DNA was the basis for D and trimming; V, J and clone size are from that table. The data show 220,000 or so clones, with 75% to 90% seen just once and roughly 8% held by the top ten. The CDR3 contains 14 residues. Germline V gives CDR1 SGHTA, CDR2 FQGNSA. V was clipped by 10 bases and J by 6 bases; unmatched bases: 9. In its sample, this clone was seen once.

This sequence joins TRBV7-2 and TRBJ1-6; 7 nucleotides align to TRBD1. The receptor was derived from a woman at least 80 years old with COVID-19, enrolled during active disease. Sequences were obtained from peripheral blood. The CDR3 sequence: CATTPGTANSPLHF. For the CDR3, the DNA is TGTGCCACCACCCCCGGGACAGCTAATTCACCCCTCCACTTT.